The rows below give T cell receptor beta chains drawn from one sample of a study of cytomegalovirus exposure and HLA in healthy donors. The method was immunoSEQ multiplex PCR; TCRdb's version includes in-frame clones alone and lacks a portion of them. This table holds about 76,000 clones, 81% found once. Material for sequencing was PBMCs. The receptors were gathered from a woman in her 30s in good health and CMV-seronegative. Both conserved end residues are part of each CDR3. D genes are given only for firm matches. Expanded clones get a size class; other rows say once, few or many, or leave the size out.

J gene | V gene | clone size | D gene | CDR3 protein
TRBJ1-1 | TRBV9 | . | . | CASSVASTVLGMNTEAFF
TRBJ2-1 | TRBV4-1 | . | TRBD2 | CASSQGTSGGNYNEQFF
TRBJ2-3 | TRBV5-1 | few | TRBD2 | CASSSSGRWGLDTQYF
TRBJ1-1 | TRBV7-3 | . | TRBD1 | CASSFPGGTEAFF
TRBJ2-1 | TRBV15 | once | TRBD2 | CATTPEEVGLAGANEQFF
TRBJ2-5 | TRBV18 | once | TRBD2 | CASSRGTSRPAETQYF
TRBJ2-7 | TRBV28 | . | TRBD2 | CASSLSGGFPYEQYF
TRBJ1-4 | TRBV5-4 | . | TRBD1 | CASSFGQQGDEKLFF
TRBJ2-3 | TRBV27 | . | TRBD2 | CASTRFGVESGRAGTDTQYF
TRBJ2-1 | TRBV28 | . | TRBD1 | CASSVWALGQGADEQFF
TRBJ2-7 | TRBV7-9 | . | TRBD2 | CASSLGALAGREQYF
TRBJ2-3 | TRBV30 | . | . | CACSSGADTQYF
TRBJ2-7 | TRBV9 | . | TRBD2 | CASSVGELAGLYEQYF
TRBJ1-1 | TRBV19 | . | . | CASSIRSGPPSEAFF
TRBJ2-1 | TRBV7-6 | once | . | CASSPASPSYNEQFF
TRBJ2-7 | TRBV4-2 | . | TRBD1 | CASSQAGQGRGSEQYF
TRBJ2-7 | TRBV28 | . | . | CASSFIGGRHYEQYF
TRBJ2-4 | TRBV6-5 | once | TRBD2 | CASSYSLGGEGNIQYF
TRBJ2-1 | TRBV7-2 | . | TRBD2 | CASREGLGSNEQFF
TRBJ1-5 | TRBV27 | once | . | CASSKDIRNQPQHF
TRBJ2-3 | TRBV6-5 | . | TRBD2 | CAVALAEKGTDTQYF
TRBJ1-4 | TRBV27 | . | . | CASRAAGREKLFF
TRBJ1-1 | TRBV5-1 | . | . | CASSSELLSEAFF
TRBJ2-7 | TRBV9 | . | . | CASSSGGYEQYF
TRBJ1-6 | TRBV7-2 | once | . | CASSMRGGSYNSPLHF
TRBJ2-1 | TRBV5-8 | . | TRBD2 | CASSSGRITVAEQFF
TRBJ1-5 | TRBV19 | few | . | CASSIWGDSNQPQHF
TRBJ1-1 | TRBV9 | . | . | CASSVSGNTEAFF
TRBJ2-1 | TRBV9 | . | TRBD2 | CASSGRGTSKFF
TRBJ2-2 | TRBV5-4 | few | . | CASSPGTFGGELFF
TRBJ1-4 | TRBV28 | few | . | CASSLASNEKLFF
TRBJ2-2 | TRBV4-3 | . | . | CASSQEAGDTGELFF
TRBJ2-7 | TRBV5-4 | . | . | CASSPEGTYEQYF
TRBJ2-7 | TRBV7-9 | . | TRBD1 | CASSLALGTAKQYF
TRBJ1-1 | TRBV12-1 | . | . | CASSFALAVNTEAFF
TRBJ2-1 | TRBV30 | . | TRBD2 | CAWRDSGSKQFF